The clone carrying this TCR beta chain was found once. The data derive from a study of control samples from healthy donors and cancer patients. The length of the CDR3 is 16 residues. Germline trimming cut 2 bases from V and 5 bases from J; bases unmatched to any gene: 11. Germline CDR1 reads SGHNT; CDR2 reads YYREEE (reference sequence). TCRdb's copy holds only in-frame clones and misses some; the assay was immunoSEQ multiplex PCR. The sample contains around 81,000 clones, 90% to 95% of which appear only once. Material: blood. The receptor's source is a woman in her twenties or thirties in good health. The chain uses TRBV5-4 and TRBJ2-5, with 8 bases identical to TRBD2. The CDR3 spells CASSFDPAGAGETQYF. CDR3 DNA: TGTGCCAGCAGCTTCGACCCAGCGGGGGCCGGGGAGACCCAGTACTTC.